Shown below are 30 T cell receptor beta chains from a single sample sequenced in a study of brain metastases from non-small cell lung cancer. The data were produced by immunoSEQ multiplex PCR, yet TCRdb's version contains in-frame clones alone and is incomplete. The sample includes about 6,000 clones, 82% seen only once; the top ten take under 8%. Sequenced material: primary lung tumor tissue. These receptors were collected from a donor at least 40 years old with non-small cell lung cancer.

The rearrangement uses TRBV5-1 and TRBJ2-1, with D uncertain. CDR3 length: 13 residues. Looked up from germline, CDR1 is SGHRS and CDR2 is YFSETQ. V gave up 4 bases and J gave up 9 bases, with 14 bases separating them. The CDR3 region is CASSPTWPGEQFF. In DNA, the CDR3 is TGCGCCAGCAGCCCCACCTGGCCGGGTGAGCAGTTCTTC.

CDR3 protein: CASSPDIDYGYTF. CDR3 DNA sequence: TGTGCCAGCTCACCCGACATAGACTATGGCTACACCTTC. The chain joins TRBV18 to TRBJ1-2; D uncertain. The germline V gene encodes CDR1 KGHSH and CDR2 LQKENI. The CDR3 runs 13 residues. V dropped 3 bases and J dropped 3 bases, with 8 bases sitting between them.

This clone was counted a few times. The J gene is TRBJ2-3, the V gene TRBV4-3; TRBD2 is a possible D gene (5 bases). Germline V lookup: CDR1 LGHNA, CDR2 YSLEER. This CDR3 is built from 16 residues. With 4 bases removed from V and 4 bases from J, the gap between germline ends came to 18 bases. This CDR3 reads CASSPRSTTRADTQYF. DNA for the CDR3: TGCGCCAGCAGCCCCCGCTCTACCACGAGGGCAGATACGCAGTATTTT.

This clone was seen once. The chain uses TRBV27 and TRBJ1-6, with D uncertain. This CDR3 is 13 amino acids long. CDR1 and CDR2 (germline): MNHEY, SMNVEV (reference sequence). V was clipped by 6 bases and J by 9 bases, with 12 bases between them. The CDR3 loop reads CASSLKSLSPLHF. In DNA, the CDR3 is TGTGCCAGCAGCCTTAAATCTCTTTCACCCCTCCACTTT.

The rearrangement links TRBV6-5 to TRBJ1-1; D might be TRBD1 (5 bases). CDR3 length: 11 amino acids. CDR1 and CDR2 (germline): MNHEY, SVGAGI. The CDR3 DNA reads TGTGCAGCTCGGGGCGGCACTGAAGCTTTCTTT. Translation gives CAARGGTEAFF.

This chain uses TRBV19 with TRBJ1-1; 11 bases agree with TRBD1. Germline trimming cut 5 bases from V and 2 bases from J; bases unmatched to any gene: 4. The CDR3 contains 15 residues. CDR1 and CDR2 from the germline V gene are LNHDA and SQIVND (reference sequence). The CDR3 spells CASSPWTGGNTEAFF. The CDR3 DNA reads TGTGCCAGTAGTCCGTGGACAGGGGGCAACACTGAAGCTTTCTTT.

This chain links TRBV9 with TRBJ1-6, with D possibly being TRBD1 (5 bases). Germline V CDR1 and CDR2: SGDLS, YYNGEE. Trimming cost V 4 bases and J 9 bases, with 11 bases left between them. This CDR3 has 13 residues. The CDR3 DNA reads as TGTGCCAGCAGCTCCGGGGGGGGTTCACCCCTCCACTTT. Its translation: CASSSGGGSPLHF.

This sequence joins TRBV5-1 and TRBJ2-2, with TRBD1 identical over 8 bases. J was trimmed by 5 bases and V by 0 bases; bases with no gene match: 3. CDR1 and CDR2 (germline): SGHRS, YFSETQ. The CDR3 runs to 15 residues. Written as DNA, the CDR3 is TGCGCCAGCAGCTTGGGGACAGGGAGGACCGGGGAGCTGTTTTTT. Translated, it gives CASSLGTGRTGELFF.

This clone was found a few times. The rearrangement joins TRBV29-1 to TRBJ1-5, with a possible D match to TRBD1 (5 bases). This CDR3 spans 13 amino acids. Per the germline V gene, CDR1 is SQVTM and CDR2 is ANQGSEA. Trimming stripped 2 bases from V and 1 base from J, with 6 bases between. In DNA, the CDR3 is TGCAGCGTTGAATCAGGGAGCAATCAGCCCCAGCATTTT. Protein: CSVESGSNQPQHF.

The chain has TRBV20-1 and TRBJ1-2; D is possibly TRBD1 (6 bases). Per the germline V gene, CDR1 is DFQATT and CDR2 is SNEGSKA (reference sequence). The CDR3 has 11 residues. V was pared by 5 bases and J by 8 bases, with 12 bases between. CDR3 DNA sequence: TGCAGTGCTTACCAGGGGACGGGCTACACCTTC. Its translation: CSAYQGTGYTF.

A remark on this clone: At one boundary the junction diverges from the germline segment, which might be a read error. Other DNA sequences in the sample encode the same CDR3. The chain combines TRBV19 with TRBJ2-1, with 8 nucleotides matching TRBD2. The CDR3 contains 13 residues. Germline CDR1 reads LNHDA; CDR2 reads SQIVND (reference sequence). The CDR3 nucleotides read TGTGCTAGTAGTATGGGACTAGTCAATGAGCAGTTCTTC. Its protein is CASSMGLVNEQFF.

The V and J genes are TRBV6-1 and TRBJ2-3, with unresolved D. Trimming pared 1 base from V and 0 bases from J, leaving 11 bases between. The CDR3 sequence is 16 residues long. Per germline, CDR1 MNHNS and CDR2 SASEGT. CDR3 protein: CASSEDIAASTDTQYF. In nucleotides, the CDR3 is TGTGCCAGCAGTGAAGACATAGCTGCTAGCACAGATACGCAGTATTTT.

The J gene is TRBJ1-2, the V gene TRBV29-1; no clear D gene. V gave up 1 base and J gave up 7 bases, with 7 bases separating them. CDR3 length: 11 residues. Germline V lookup: CDR1 SQVTM, CDR2 ANQGSEA. The DNA for the CDR3 is TGCAGCGTTGAAGTTTTTCGTGGCTACACCTTC. It is translated as CSVEVFRGYTF.

This rearrangement joins TRBV30 to TRBJ2-1; 7 bases fit TRBD1. The CDR3 covers 15 residues. The trim removed 0 bases at V and 4 bases at J, leaving 6 bases unmatched. Germline CDR1 reads GTSNPN; CDR2 reads SVGIG (reference sequence). CDR3: CAWSVRGTAYNEQFF. The CDR3 bases are TGTGCCTGGAGTGTAAGAGGGACAGCTTACAATGAGCAGTTCTTC.

The chain is built from TRBV9 and TRBJ1-1; possibly TRBD1 for D (6 bases). Trimming pared 1 base from V and 3 bases from J, leaving 10 bases between. There are 14 residues in the CDR3. CDR1 and CDR2 (germline): SGDLS, YYNGEE. CDR3 sequence: CASSVMGADTEAFF. CDR3 coding DNA: TGTGCCAGCAGCGTAATGGGGGCCGACACTGAAGCTTTCTTT.

The J gene is TRBJ2-7, the V gene TRBV7-6; D unclear. Germline V gives CDR1 SGHVS, CDR2 FNYEAQ. V dropped 5 bases and J dropped 5 bases, with 13 bases sitting between them. The CDR3 extends over 13 amino acids. The CDR3 protein is CASSPIGRDEQYF. In nucleotides, the CDR3 is TGTGCCAGCAGCCCCATAGGACGCGACGAGCAGTACTTC.

The chain has TRBV19 and TRBJ1-2, with D perhaps TRBD1 (6 bases). CDR1 and CDR2 (germline): LNHDA, SQIVND (reference sequence). Trimming took off 3 bases at V and 8 bases at J, with 16 bases between the two ends. The CDR3 has 14 amino acids. The DNA for the CDR3 is TGTGCCAGTAGTATGACAGGCGCGGGGGGCGGCTACACCTTC. This translates into CASSMTGAGGGYTF.

The gene calls are TRBV6-5 and TRBJ2-5; possible D gene TRBD1, 5 bases. In germline, CDR1 is MNHEY, CDR2 SVGAGI. CDR3 length: 12 residues. V was shortened by 5 bases and J by 4 bases, with 8 bases between the two germline ends. The CDR3 protein is CASSPQGETQYF. The DNA for the CDR3 is TGTGCCAGCAGTCCCCAGGGAGAGACCCAGTACTTC.

This chain joins TRBV11-3 and TRBJ2-2; 8 bases are a match to TRBD1. J lost 0 bases, V lost 7 bases, and 4 bases had no gene match. This CDR3 contains 15 residues. Germline CDR1 SGHNT, CDR2 YENEEA. The CDR3 region is CASTPGGANTGELFF. DNA of the CDR3: TGTGCCAGCACCCCAGGGGGCGCGAACACCGGGGAGCTGTTTTTT.

J is TRBJ1-3 and V is TRBV19; a possible D gene is TRBD1 (6 bases). This CDR3 has 16 residues. Trimming shortened V by 1 base and J by 2 bases, and 12 bases separated the two germline ends. Germline V gene data show CDR1 as LNHDA and CDR2 as SQIVND (reference sequence). The CDR3 nucleotides are TGTGCCAGTAGTATAGGCCGACCAGGGGCTGGAAACACCATATATTTT. This sequence encodes CASSIGRPGAGNTIYF.

The CDR3 spells CASSQDLKREETQYF. In DNA, the CDR3 is TGCGCCAGCAGCCAAGATCTGAAGAGGGAGGAGACCCAGTACTTC. The genes are TRBV4-3 and TRBJ2-5; D may be TRBD2 (5 bases). The CDR3 contains 15 residues. The germline V gene has CDR1 LGHNA and CDR2 YSLEER. Trimming took 0 bases from V and 5 from J, leaving 13 bases between them.

A word on this clone: Other DNA variants within this sample encode the same CDR3. The chain employs TRBV7-9 and TRBJ1-6; 9 bases line up with TRBD1. Trimming at V came to 4 bases and at J to 10 bases, leaving 5 bases not matched to a gene. The length of the CDR3 is 14 residues. CDR1 is SEHNR, CDR2 FQNEAQ, per germline (reference sequence). The CDR3 loop is CASSWDREGSPLHF. CDR3 DNA: TGTGCCAGCAGCTGGGACAGGGAAGGGTCACCCCTCCACTTT.

A remark on this clone: The junction departs from the called germline gene at one end, perhaps through a read error. The CDR3 region has the DNA TGTGCCAGCAGCCTGAATAACAGGAGGGGGGAAAAGGACACCTTT. It encodes CASSLNNRRGEKDTF. The chain couples TRBV2 to TRBJ1-2; possible D gene TRBD1, 6 bases. Germline CDR1 and CDR2: SNHLY and FYNNEI. CDR3 length: 15 amino acids. Using reference TRBV2 and TRBJ1-2 for the parts outside the CDR3, the full variable domain is EPEVTQTPSHQVTQMGQEVILRCVPISNHLYFYWYRQILGQKVEFLVSFYNNEISEKSEIFDDQFSVERPDGSNFTLKIRSTKLEDSAMYFCASSLNNRRGEKDTFGSGTRLTVV.

The chain couples TRBV7-9 to TRBJ2-7; TRBD1 matches at 9 bases. V lost 4 bases to trimming and J lost 6 bases; unmatched junction nucleotides: 13. Germline V gene sequence: CDR1 SEHNR, CDR2 FQNEAQ (reference sequence). This CDR3 comprises 16 residues. This chain's CDR3 is CASSSGQGFGRGEQYF. The CDR3 DNA reads TGTGCCAGCAGCTCGGGACAGGGTTTTGGTCGGGGCGAGCAGTACTTC. The full variable domain, in which reference TRBV7-9 and TRBJ2-7 provide the parts outside the CDR3, is DTGVSQNPRHKITKRGQNVTFRCDPISEHNRLYWYRQTLGQGPEFLTYFQNEAQLEKSRLLSDRFSAERPKGSFSTLEIQRTEQGDSAMYLCASSSGQGFGRGEQYFGPGTRLTVT.

CDR3 coding DNA: TGTGCCAGCAGCCCTAATACCGGGTGGGAGGGCTACACCTTC. This codes for CASSPNTGWEGYTF. The rearrangement joins TRBV7-8 to TRBJ1-2; D ambiguous. The CDR3 has 14 residues. Germline CDR1 and CDR2: SGHVS and FQNEAQ. Trimming shortened V by 5 bases and J by 8 bases, and 18 bases separated the two germline ends.

The chain links TRBV6-5 to TRBJ2-3; 8 nucleotides line up with TRBD2. Germline V gene data show CDR1 as MNHEY and CDR2 as SVGAGI. With 8 bases clipped from V and 0 bases from J, the junction kept 4 bases outside the gene matches. This CDR3 is built from 14 residues. The CDR3 reads CASRGGISTDTQYF. CDR3 bases: TGTGCCAGCCGGGGGGGGATTAGCACAGATACGCAGTATTTT.

The chain has TRBV15 and TRBJ2-1; D uncertain. Trimming left V 0 bases short and J 1 base short, with 7 bases between. The CDR3 is 15 residues long. In germline, CDR1 is LNHNV, CDR2 YYDKDF (reference sequence). CDR3 protein: CATSRETLSYNEQFF. The CDR3 DNA is TGTGCCACCAGCAGAGAGACACTTTCCTACAATGAGCAGTTCTTC.

The chain recombines TRBV21-1 with TRBJ1-5. TRBV21-1 is shown as a pseudogene. There are 13 residues in the CDR3. CDR3 sequence: CASGWGRGQPQHF. The CDR3 nucleotides read TGTGCCAGCGGATGGGGAAGAGGTCAGCCCCAGCATTTT.

This clone was counted once. The gene calls are TRBV5-6 and TRBJ2-3, with D unresolved. The V end lost 3 bases, the J end lost 1 base, and 6 bases lay between the germline ends. The germline V gene has CDR1 SGHDT and CDR2 YYEEEE. This CDR3 spans 13 amino acids. The CDR3 loop is CASSSGRTDTQYF. The CDR3 coding sequence is TGTGCCAGCAGCTCTGGACGCACAGATACGCAGTATTTT.

The chain has TRBV5-1 and TRBJ1-6, with a possible D match to TRBD1 (6 bases). Trimming took off 3 bases at V and 7 bases at J, with 11 bases between the two ends. This CDR3 region has 14 residues. Germline values: CDR1 SGHRS, CDR2 YFSETQ. CDR3 sequence: CASSSGGANSPLHF. CDR3 bases: TGCGCCAGCAGCTCGGGGGGGGCCAATTCACCCCTCCACTTT.